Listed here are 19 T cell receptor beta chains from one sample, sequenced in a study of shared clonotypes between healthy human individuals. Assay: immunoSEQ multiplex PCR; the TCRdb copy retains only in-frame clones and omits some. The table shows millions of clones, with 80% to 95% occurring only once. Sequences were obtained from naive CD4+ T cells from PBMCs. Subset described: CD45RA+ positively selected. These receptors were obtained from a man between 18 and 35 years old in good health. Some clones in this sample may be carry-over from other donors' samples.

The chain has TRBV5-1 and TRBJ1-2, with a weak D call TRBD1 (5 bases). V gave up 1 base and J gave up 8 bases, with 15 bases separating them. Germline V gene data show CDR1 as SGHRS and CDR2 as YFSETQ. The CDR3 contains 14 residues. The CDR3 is CASSLLEGGAGYTF. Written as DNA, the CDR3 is TGCGCCAGCAGCTTGTTGGAAGGTGGGGCGGGCTACACCTTC. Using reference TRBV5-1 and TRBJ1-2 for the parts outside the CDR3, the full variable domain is KAGVTQTPRYLIKTRGQQVTLSCSPISGHRSVSWYQQTPGQGLQFLFEYFSETQRNKGNFPGRFSGRQFSNSRSEMNVSTLELGDSALYLCASSLLEGGAGYTFGSGTRLTVV.

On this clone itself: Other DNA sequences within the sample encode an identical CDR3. The CDR3 spells CASSPGTSGTGELFF. In DNA form, the CDR3 reads TGTGCCAGTAGTCCTGGGACTAGCGGAACCGGGGAGCTGTTTTTT. The chain couples TRBV19 to TRBJ2-2; 11 positions agree with TRBD2. The CDR3 loop spans 15 amino acids. Germline V CDR1 and CDR2: LNHDA, SQIVND (reference sequence). Trimming at V came to 5 bases and at J to 5 bases, leaving 4 bases not matched to a gene.

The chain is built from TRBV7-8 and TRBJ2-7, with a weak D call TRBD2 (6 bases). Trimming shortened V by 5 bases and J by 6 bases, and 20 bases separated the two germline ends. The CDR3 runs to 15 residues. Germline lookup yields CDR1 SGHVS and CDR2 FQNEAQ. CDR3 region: CASSTPRRDRLEQYF. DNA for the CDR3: TGTGCCAGCAGCACCCCTAGGAGGGACCGTCTCGAGCAGTACTTC.

The CDR3 DNA follows: TGTGCCAGCAGCTTGCTTTCGGGACAGGGCTACGAGCAGTACTTC. Its translation is CASSLLSGQGYEQYF. This chain links TRBV5-4 with TRBJ2-7; 9 nucleotides agree with TRBD1. Losses at the gene ends were 1 base for V and 3 bases for J; bases not matched to a gene: 5. The CDR3 spans 15 residues. CDR1 SGHNT and CDR2 YYREEE come from the germline V gene (reference sequence).

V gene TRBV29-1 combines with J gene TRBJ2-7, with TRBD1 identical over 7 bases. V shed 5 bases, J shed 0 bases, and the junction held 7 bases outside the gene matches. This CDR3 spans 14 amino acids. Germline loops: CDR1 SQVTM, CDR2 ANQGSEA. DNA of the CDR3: TGCAGCGTTACCCGGGGACAGTTCTCCTACGAGCAGTACTTC. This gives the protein CSVTRGQFSYEQYF.

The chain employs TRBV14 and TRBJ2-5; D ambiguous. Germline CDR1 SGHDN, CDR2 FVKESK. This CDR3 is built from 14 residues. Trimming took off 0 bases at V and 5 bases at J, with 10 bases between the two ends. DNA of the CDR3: TGTGCCAGCAGCCAAGATCATAGGGTTGAGACCCAGTACTTC. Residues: CASSQDHRVETQYF.

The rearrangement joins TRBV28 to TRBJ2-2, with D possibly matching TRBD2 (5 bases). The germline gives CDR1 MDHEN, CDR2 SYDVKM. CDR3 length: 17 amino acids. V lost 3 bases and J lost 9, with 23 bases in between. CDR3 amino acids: CASSFKGGLTLPRELFF. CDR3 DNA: TGTGCCAGCAGTTTTAAAGGCGGGCTGACCCTTCCCCGGGAGCTGTTTTTT.

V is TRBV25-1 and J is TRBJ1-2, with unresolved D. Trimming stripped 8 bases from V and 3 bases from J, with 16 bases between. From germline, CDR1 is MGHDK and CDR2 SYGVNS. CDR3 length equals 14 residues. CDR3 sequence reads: CASGPRWVDYGYTF. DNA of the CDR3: TGTGCCAGCGGACCCCGATGGGTTGACTATGGCTACACCTTC.

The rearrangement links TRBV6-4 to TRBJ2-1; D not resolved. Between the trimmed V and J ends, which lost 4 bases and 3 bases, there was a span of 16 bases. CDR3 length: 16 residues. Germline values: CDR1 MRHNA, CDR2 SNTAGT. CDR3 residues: CASSAESMNDYNEQFF. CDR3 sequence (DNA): TGTGCCAGCAGTGCAGAGTCCATGAATGACTACAATGAGCAGTTCTTC.

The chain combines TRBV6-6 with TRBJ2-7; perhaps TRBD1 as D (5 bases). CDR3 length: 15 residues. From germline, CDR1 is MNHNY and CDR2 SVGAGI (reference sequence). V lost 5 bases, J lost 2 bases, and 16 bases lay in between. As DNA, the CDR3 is TGTGCCAGCAGTCCCCGTTATGGGGCGCCCTACGAGCAGTACTTC. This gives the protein CASSPRYGAPYEQYF.

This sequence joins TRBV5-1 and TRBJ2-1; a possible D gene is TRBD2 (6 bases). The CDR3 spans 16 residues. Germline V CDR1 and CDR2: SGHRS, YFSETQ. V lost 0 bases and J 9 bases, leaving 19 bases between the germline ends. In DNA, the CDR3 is TGCGCCAGCAGCTTGGCCGCCGCCGGGAGTACAATTGAGCAGTTCTTC. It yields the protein CASSLAAAGSTIEQFF.

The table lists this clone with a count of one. The CDR3 sequence is CASSQGQGAVWTEAFF. In nucleotides, the CDR3 is TGTGCCAGCAGCCAAGGACAGGGGGCGGTTTGGACTGAAGCTTTCTTT. The chain recombines TRBV14 with TRBJ1-1, with 10 bases fitting TRBD1. Trimming cost V 1 base and J 5 bases; bases outside gene matches: 7. CDR3 length: 16 residues. Looked up from germline, CDR1 is SGHDN and CDR2 is FVKESK.

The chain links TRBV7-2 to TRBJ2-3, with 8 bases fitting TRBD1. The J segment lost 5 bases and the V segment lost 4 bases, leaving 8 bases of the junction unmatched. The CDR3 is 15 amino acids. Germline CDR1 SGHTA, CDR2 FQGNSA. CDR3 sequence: CASSYRGAGRDTQYF. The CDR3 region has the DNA TGTGCCAGCAGCTACAGGGGGGCGGGCCGAGATACGCAGTATTTT.

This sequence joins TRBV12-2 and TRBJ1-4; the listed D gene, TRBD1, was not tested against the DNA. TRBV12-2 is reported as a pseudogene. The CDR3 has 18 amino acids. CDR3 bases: TGTGCAAGTCGCTCCCTCAGGGGGATCACTACAACTAATGAAAAACTGTTTTTT. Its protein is CASRSLRGITTTNEKLFF.

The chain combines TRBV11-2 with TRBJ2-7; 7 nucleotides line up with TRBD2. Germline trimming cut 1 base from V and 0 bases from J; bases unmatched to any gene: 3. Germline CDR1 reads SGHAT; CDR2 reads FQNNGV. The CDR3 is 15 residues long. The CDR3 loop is CASSLARGSSYEQYF. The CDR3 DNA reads TGTGCCAGCAGCTTAGCGCGCGGGAGCTCCTACGAGCAGTACTTC.

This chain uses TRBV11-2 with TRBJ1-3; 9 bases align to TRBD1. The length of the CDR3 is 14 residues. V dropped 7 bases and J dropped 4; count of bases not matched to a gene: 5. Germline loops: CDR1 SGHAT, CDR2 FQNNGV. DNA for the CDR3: TGTGCCAGCACACAGGGGGCTGGGGGAAACACCATATATTTT. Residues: CASTQGAGGNTIYF.

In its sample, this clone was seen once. This chain's CDR3 is CASGSGLSYGELFF. The CDR3 coding sequence is TGTGCCAGCGGTTCGGGACTATCCTACGGGGAGCTGTTTTTT. The chain uses TRBV2 and TRBJ2-2; 7 bases line up with TRBD2. CDR1 and CDR2 (germline): SNHLY, FYNNEI. The V gene end was trimmed by 8 bases and the J gene end by 7 bases; junction bases not matched to a gene: 10. CDR3 length: 14 residues.

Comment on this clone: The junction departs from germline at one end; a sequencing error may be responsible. The CDR3 here is CASSLADSNEQYF. The CDR3 DNA follows: TGCGCCAGCAGCTTGGCGGACTCCAACGAGCAGTACTTC. This chain connects TRBV5-1 to TRBJ2-7; tentative D call: TRBD2 (5 bases). CDR3 length: 13 amino acids. The germline CDR1 and CDR2 sequences are SGHRS and YFSETQ.

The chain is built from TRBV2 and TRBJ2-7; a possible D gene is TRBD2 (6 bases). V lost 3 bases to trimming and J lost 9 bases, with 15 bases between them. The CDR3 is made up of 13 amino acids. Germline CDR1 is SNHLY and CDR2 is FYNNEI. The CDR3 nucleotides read TGTGCCAGCAGTGAGGAGGGCGCGGATGGGCAGTACTTC. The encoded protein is CASSEEGADGQYF.